This is a list of T cell receptor beta chains from one sample in a study of cytomegalovirus exposure and HLA in healthy donors. Method: immunoSEQ multiplex PCR; TCRdb's copy keeps in-frame clones and lacks some. The data hold 100,000 to 150,000 clones, with approximately 80% observed a single time. Sequences were obtained from PBMCs. These receptors all stem from a woman aged 18 to 35 in good health and CMV-seronegative. The CDR3 runs from the conserved cysteine through the conserved F or W. The D gene is left open where the match is weak. The size field is filled for only some rows; it gives once, few, many or a size class.

.	TRBJ1-2	.	TRBV5-1	TGCGCCAGCAGCCGTGACCTAGAAGGGGGCTATGGCTACACCTTC	CASSRDLEGGYGYTF
.	TRBJ2-5	.	TRBV4-1	TGCGCCAGCAGCCAAGAATCTCTCAGTGCCCAGTACTTC	CASSQESLSAQYF
.	TRBJ2-1	TRBD1	TRBV5-1	TGCGCCAGCAGCTCCGGGACAGTGGGTCGCTCCTACAATGAGCAGTTCTTC	CASSSGTVGRSYNEQFF
.	TRBJ2-6	TRBD2	TRBV5-1	TGCGCCAGCAGCTTTAGCGGGAGGACCCAAGAGGGGGCCAACGTCCTGACTTTC	CASSFSGRTQEGANVLTF
.	TRBJ2-5	TRBD2	TRBV5-6	TGTGCCAGCAGCTTGGGAGCAGCGGGAGGCCAAGAGACCCAGTACTTC	CASSLGAAGGQETQYF
.	TRBJ1-2	.	TRBV21-1	TGTGCCAGCAGCCACCGACAAAGGCCACACTATGGCTACACCTTC	CASSHRQRPHYGYTF
.	TRBJ2-3	.	TRBV5-1	TGCGCCAGCAGCTTGGAGGGGGGGGGAGATACGCAGTATTTT	CASSLEGGGDTQYF
.	TRBJ1-3	.	TRBV6-5	TGTGCCAGCAGTCCCTTCGGTTACTCTGGAAACACCATATATTTT	CASSPFGYSGNTIYF
.	TRBJ1-5	.	TRBV19	TGTGCCTCGGATGACTGGGGACAACCGAAGGGACAGCCCCAGCATTTT	CASDDWGQPKGQPQHF
once	TRBJ2-1	TRBD1	TRBV11-3	TGTGCCAGCAGCCAAGGGGGCCTGCCCTACAATGAGCAGTTCTTC	CASSQGGLPYNEQFF
few	TRBJ2-1	TRBD2	TRBV7-9	TGTGCCAGCAGCTTAGAGACTAGCAACAATGAGCAGTTCTTC	CASSLETSNNEQFF
.	TRBJ2-1	TRBD1	TRBV29-1	TGCAGCGTCGACGGACAGGGCCTTCCCAACCGCTACAATGAGCAGTTCTTC	CSVDGQGLPNRYNEQFF
.	TRBJ2-1	TRBD2	TRBV5-6	TGTGCCAGCAGCTTGGCCGGGCTAGCGGTTTACAATGAGCAGTTCTTC	CASSLAGLAVYNEQFF
once	TRBJ2-5	.	TRBV2	TGTGCCAGCAGCGGGTCGGCGCACCAAGAGACCCAGTACTTC	CASSGSAHQETQYF
.	TRBJ1-2	.	TRBV2	TGTGCCAGCAGTTCTGCGACTTTACAGGGCTATGGCTACACCTTC	CASSSATLQGYGYTF
.	TRBJ2-5	.	TRBV5-6	TGTGCCAGCAGCTTGAGTGTCCGAGCCCACCCGTACCAAGAGACCCAGTACTTC	CASSLSVRAHPYQETQYF
.	TRBJ2-1	TRBD2	TRBV5-1	TGCGCCAGCAGCTGGACTAGCAGGGTTTACAATGAGCAGTTCTTC	CASSWTSRVYNEQFF
.	TRBJ1-1	.	TRBV7-9	TGTGCCAGCAGCCCCTGGTCTGGGCCCACTGAAGCTTTCTTT	CASSPWSGPTEAFF
.	TRBJ1-4	TRBD1	TRBV7-9	TGTGCCAGCAGCGATGACAGGGACGAAAAACTGTTTTTT	CASSDDRDEKLFF
.	TRBJ1-4	TRBD1	TRBV6-1	TGTGCCAGCGGGGTAAACAGGGGGCGTGAAAAACTGTTTTTT	CASGVNRGREKLFF
.	TRBJ2-1	.	TRBV7-9	TGTGCCAGCAGCCCCGGGGGTGAGCAGTTCTTC	CASSPGGEQFF
.	TRBJ1-1	.	TRBV11-3	TGTGCCAGCAGCTACGAGGAGGACACTGAAGCTTTCTTT	CASSYEEDTEAFF